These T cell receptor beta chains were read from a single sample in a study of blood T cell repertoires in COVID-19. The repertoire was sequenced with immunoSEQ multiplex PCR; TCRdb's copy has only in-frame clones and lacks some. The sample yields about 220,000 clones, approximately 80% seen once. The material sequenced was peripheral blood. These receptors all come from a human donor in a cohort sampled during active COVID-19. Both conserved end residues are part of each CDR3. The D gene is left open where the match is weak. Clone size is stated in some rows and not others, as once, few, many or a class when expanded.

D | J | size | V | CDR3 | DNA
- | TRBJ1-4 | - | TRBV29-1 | CSAEGGAAEKLFF | TGCAGCGCAGAGGGGGGGGCGGCTGAAAAACTGTTTTTT
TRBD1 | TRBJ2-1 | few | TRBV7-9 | CASSQRGSRGQYNEQFF | TGTGCCAGCAGCCAGAGGGGAAGCAGGGGGCAATACAATGAGCAGTTCTTC
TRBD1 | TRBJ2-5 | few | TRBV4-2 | CASSQVHWGTGQETQYF | TGTGCCAGCAGCCAAGTTCATTGGGGGACAGGTCAAGAGACCCAGTACTTC
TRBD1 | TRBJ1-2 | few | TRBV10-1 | CASTRRQGGIYGYTF | TGCGCCAGCACAAGAAGACAGGGGGGGATCTATGGCTACACCTTC
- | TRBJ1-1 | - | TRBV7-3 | CASSPREYTEAFF | TGTGCCAGCAGCCCACGGGAGTACACTGAAGCTTTCTTT
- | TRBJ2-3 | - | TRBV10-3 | CAIQGSSTDTQYF | TGTGCCATCCAGGGCAGTAGCACAGATACGCAGTATTTT
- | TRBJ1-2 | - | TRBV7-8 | CASSLNELNYGYTF | TGTGCCAGCAGCTTAAATGAGCTTAACTATGGCTACACCTTC
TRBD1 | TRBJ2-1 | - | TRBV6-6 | CASSYPDRGWLGEQFF | TGTGCCAGCAGTTACCCTGACAGGGGATGGTTAGGGGAGCAGTTCTTC
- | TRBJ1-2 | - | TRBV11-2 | CASSFSSGVTPYYGYTF | TGTGCCAGCAGCTTTTCTTCCGGGGTCACCCCATACTATGGCTACACCTTC
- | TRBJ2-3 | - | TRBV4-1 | CASSQGGPDTQYF | TGCGCCAGCAGCCAGGGAGGCCCTGATACGCAGTATTTT
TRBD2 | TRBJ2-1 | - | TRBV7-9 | CASSPWTSYNEQFF | TGTGCCAGCAGCCCCTGGACTAGCTACAATGAGCAGTTCTTC
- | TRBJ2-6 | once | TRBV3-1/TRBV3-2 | CASSPHLQGSGANVLTF | TGTGCCAGCAGCCCCCACCTACAGGGTTCTGGGGCCAACGTCCTGACTTTC
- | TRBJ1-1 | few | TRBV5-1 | CASSGAGGTGEAFF | TGCGCCAGCAGCGGGGCGGGGGGGACTGGTGAAGCTTTCTTT
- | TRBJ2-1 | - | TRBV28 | CASTTGQGLMYNEQFF | TGTGCCAGCACAACCGGACAGGGACTAATGTACAATGAGCAGTTCTTC
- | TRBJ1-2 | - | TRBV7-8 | CASTPPRVGGYGYTF | TGTGCCAGCACCCCTCCAAGGGTAGGAGGCTATGGCTACACCTTC
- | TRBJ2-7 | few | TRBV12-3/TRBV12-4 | CASSLSGAYEQYF | TGTGCCAGCAGTTTATCCGGGGCCTACGAGCAGTACTTC
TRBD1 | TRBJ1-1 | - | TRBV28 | CASSSTGLGTEAFF | TGTGCCAGCAGTTCGACAGGGCTGGGTACTGAAGCTTTCTTT
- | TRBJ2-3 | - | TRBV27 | CASSLRGQSTDTQYF | TGTGCCAGCAGTTTACGTGGACAGAGCACAGATACGCAGTATTTT
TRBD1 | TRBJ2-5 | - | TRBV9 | CASSVGQGSQETQYF | TGTGCCAGCAGCGTGGGACAGGGGTCTCAAGAGACCCAGTACTTC
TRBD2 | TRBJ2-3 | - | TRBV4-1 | CASSHATPLAGVGDTQYF | TGCGCCAGCAGCCACGCTACTCCCCTAGCGGGGGTCGGAGATACGCAGTATTTT
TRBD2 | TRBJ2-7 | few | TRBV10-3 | CAARDYLLEQYF | TGTGCCGCCCGGGACTACCTCCTCGAGCAGTACTTC
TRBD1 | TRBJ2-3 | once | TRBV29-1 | CSVIRQGRTDTQYF | TGCAGCGTTATAAGACAGGGGCGTACAGATACGCAGTATTTT
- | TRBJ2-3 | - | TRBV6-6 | CASTDKDRSTDTQYF | TGTGCCAGCACCGACAAGGACAGAAGCACAGATACGCAGTATTTT
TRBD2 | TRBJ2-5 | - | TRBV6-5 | CASKIGLAGAETQYF | TGTGCCAGCAAAATAGGACTAGCGGGAGCAGAGACCCAGTACTTC
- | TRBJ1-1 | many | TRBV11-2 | CASSLESTGEAFF | TGTGCCAGCAGCTTAGAGTCCACAGGGGAAGCTTTCTTT
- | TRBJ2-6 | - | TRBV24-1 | CATSDISSGANVLTF | TGTGCCACCAGTGATATCAGCTCTGGGGCCAACGTCCTGACTTTC
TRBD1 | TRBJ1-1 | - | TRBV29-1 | CSATGGGYTEAFF | TGCAGCGCCACAGGGGGCGGTTACACTGAAGCTTTCTTT
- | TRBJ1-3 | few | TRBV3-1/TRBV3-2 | CASSQGGLGNTIYF | TGTGCCAGCAGCCAAGGAGGCCTTGGAAACACCATATATTTT
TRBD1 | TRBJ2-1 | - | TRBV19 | CASSRTGGWEQFF | TGTGCCAGTAGTAGAACAGGGGGCTGGGAGCAGTTCTTC
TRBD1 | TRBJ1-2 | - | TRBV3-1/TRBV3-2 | CASSQAADREGYTF | TGTGCCAGCAGCCAAGCAGCGGACAGGGAAGGCTACACCTTC
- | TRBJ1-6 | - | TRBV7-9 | CASSLEQYNSPLHF | TGTGCCAGCAGCTTAGAACAGTATAATTCACCCCTCCACTTT
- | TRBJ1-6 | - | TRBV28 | CASRPFTGPVAHF | TGTGCCAGCAGACCCTTCACAGGGCCAGTAGCCCACTTT
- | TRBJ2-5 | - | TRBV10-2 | CASRISGQETQYF | TGCGCCAGCAGGATCAGCGGACAAGAGACCCAGTACTTC
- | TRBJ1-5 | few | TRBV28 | CASKTGGDQPQHF | TGTGCCAGCAAAACTGGGGGGGATCAGCCCCAGCATTTT
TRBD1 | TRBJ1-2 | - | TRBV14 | CASSQEGDREVHGYTF | TGTGCCAGCAGCCAAGAAGGGGACAGGGAGGTTCATGGCTACACCTTC
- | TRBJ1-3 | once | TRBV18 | CASSPTPGSGNTIYF | TGTGCCAGCTCACCAACCCCAGGGTCTGGAAACACCATATATTTT
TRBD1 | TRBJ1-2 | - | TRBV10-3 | CAIRSGGWYGYTF | TGTGCCATCAGATCAGGGGGGTGGTATGGCTACACCTTC
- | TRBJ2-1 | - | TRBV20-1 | CSASKLVDHNEQFF | TGCAGTGCTAGTAAACTAGTCGACCACAATGAGCAGTTCTTC
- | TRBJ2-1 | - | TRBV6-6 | CASSYSRRGLYNEQFF | TGTGCCAGCAGTTACTCGCGCAGGGGCCTTTACAATGAGCAGTTCTTC
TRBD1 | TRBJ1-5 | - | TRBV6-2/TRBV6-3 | CASSYLQGVVEARNQPQHF | TGTGCCAGCAGTTACTTACAGGGGGTGGTCGAAGCGCGCAATCAGCCCCAGCATTTT
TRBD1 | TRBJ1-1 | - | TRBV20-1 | CSASVQGPNTEAFF | TGCAGTGCTAGTGTACAGGGGCCGAACACTGAAGCTTTCTTT
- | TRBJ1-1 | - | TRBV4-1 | CASSQQTGDGTEAFF | TGCGCCAGCAGCCAACAAACGGGGGATGGCACTGAAGCTTTCTTT